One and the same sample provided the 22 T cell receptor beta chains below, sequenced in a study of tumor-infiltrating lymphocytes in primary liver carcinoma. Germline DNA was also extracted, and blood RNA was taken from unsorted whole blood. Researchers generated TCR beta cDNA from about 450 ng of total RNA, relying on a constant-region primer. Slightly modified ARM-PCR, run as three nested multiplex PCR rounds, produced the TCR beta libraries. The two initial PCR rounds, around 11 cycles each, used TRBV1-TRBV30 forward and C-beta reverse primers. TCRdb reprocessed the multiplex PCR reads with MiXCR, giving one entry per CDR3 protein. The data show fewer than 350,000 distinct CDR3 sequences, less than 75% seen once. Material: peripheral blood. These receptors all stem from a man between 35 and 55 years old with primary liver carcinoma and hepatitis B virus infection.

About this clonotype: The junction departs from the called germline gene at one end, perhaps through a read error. The CDR3 spells CIVRGQVSTEAFF. As DNA, the CDR3 is TGCATCGTTCGAGGACAGGTGAGCACTGAAGCTTTCTTT. The chain combines TRBV29-1 with TRBJ1-1, with 7 bases matching TRBD1. Germline values: CDR1 SQVTM, CDR2 ANQGSEA. The CDR3 sequence is 13 residues long.

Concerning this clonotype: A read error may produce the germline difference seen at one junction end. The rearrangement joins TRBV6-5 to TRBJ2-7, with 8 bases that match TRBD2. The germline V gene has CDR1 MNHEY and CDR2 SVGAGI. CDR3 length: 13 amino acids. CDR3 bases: TGTGTCAGCAGTCGACTAGCGCGAGACGAACAGTACTTC. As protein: CVSSRLARDEQYF.

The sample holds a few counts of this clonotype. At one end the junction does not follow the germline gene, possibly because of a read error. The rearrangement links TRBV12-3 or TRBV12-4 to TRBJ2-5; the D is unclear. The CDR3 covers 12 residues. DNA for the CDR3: TGTGCCAACAGTCCCGAGGTCGGGACCCAGTACTTC. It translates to CANSPEVGTQYF.

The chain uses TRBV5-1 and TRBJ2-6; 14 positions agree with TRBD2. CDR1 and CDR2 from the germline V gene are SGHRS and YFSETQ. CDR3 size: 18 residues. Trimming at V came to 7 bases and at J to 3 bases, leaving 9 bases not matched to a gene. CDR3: CASLGTSGSRSGANVLTF. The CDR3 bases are TGCGCCAGCTTAGGGACTAGCGGGAGTCGGAGTGGGGCCAACGTCCTGACTTTC.

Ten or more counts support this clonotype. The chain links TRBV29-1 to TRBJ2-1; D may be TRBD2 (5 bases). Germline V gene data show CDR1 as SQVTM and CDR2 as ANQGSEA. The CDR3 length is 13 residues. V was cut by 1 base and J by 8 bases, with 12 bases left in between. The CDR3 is CSVEVAGLDEQFF. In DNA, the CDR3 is TGCAGCGTTGAAGTTGCGGGCTTGGATGAGCAGTTCTTC.

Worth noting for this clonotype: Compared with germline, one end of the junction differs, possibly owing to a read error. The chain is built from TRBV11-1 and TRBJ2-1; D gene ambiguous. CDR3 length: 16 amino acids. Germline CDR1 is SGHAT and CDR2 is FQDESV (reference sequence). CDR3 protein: CASSPKIGLDYNGQFF. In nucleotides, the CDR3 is TGTGCCAGCAGCCCCAAAATTGGGCTGGATTACAATGGGCAGTTCTTC.

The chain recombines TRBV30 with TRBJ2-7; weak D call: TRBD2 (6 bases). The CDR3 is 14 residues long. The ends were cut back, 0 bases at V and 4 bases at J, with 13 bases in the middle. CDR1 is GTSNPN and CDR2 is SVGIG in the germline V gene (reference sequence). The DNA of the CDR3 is TGTGCCTGGAGTGTTGGAGGGAGTAGGTACGAGCAGTACTTC. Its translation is CAWSVGGSRYEQYF. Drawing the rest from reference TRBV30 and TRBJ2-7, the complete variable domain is SQTIHQWPATLVQPVGSPLSLECTVEGTSNPNLYWYRQAAGRGLQLLFYSVGIGQISSEVPQNLSASRPQDRQFILSSKKLLLSDSGFYLCAWSVGGSRYEQYFGPGTRLTVT.

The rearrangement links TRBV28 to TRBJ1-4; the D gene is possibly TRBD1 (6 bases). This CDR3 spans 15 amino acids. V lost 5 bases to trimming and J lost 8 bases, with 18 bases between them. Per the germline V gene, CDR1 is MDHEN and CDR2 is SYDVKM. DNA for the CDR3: TGTGCCAGCAGTCCTCCACAGGGAATGAAGGAAAAACTGTTTTTT. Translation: CASSPPQGMKEKLFF. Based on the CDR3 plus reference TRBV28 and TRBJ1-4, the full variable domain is DVKVTQSSRYLVKRTGEKVFLECVQDMDHENMFWYRQDPGLGLRLIYFSYDVKMKEKGDIPEGYSVSREKKERFSLILESASTNQTSMYLCASSPPQGMKEKLFFGSGTQLSVL.

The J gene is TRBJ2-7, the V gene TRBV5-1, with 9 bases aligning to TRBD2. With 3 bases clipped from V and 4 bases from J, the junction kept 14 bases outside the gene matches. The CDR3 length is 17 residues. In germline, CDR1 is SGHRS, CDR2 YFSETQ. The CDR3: CASSYELGGRAAYEQYF. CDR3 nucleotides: TGCGCCAGCAGCTACGAGCTTGGCGGGAGGGCCGCGTACGAGCAGTACTTC.

The CDR3 here is CASSYSGDSNTEAFF. The CDR3 DNA follows: TGTGCCAGCAGTTACTCGGGGGACTCGAACACTGAAGCTTTCTTT. The rearrangement links TRBV6-5 to TRBJ1-1; D may be TRBD1 (5 bases). CDR1 and CDR2 (germline): MNHEY, SVGAGI. Trimming took off 0 bases at V and 1 base at J, with 9 bases between the two ends. This CDR3 spans 15 amino acids.

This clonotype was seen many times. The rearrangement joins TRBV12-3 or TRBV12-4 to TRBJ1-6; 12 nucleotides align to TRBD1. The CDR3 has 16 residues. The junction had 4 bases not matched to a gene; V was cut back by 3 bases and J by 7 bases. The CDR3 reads CASSLGDRGRNSPLHF. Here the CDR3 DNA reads TGTGCCAGCAGTTTGGGGGACAGGGGGCGGAATTCACCCCTCCACTTT.

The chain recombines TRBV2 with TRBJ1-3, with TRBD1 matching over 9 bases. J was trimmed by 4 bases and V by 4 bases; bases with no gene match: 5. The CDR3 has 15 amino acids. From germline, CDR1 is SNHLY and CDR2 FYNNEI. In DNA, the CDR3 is TGTGCCAGCAGTGCGTACAGGGGGCCCGGAAACACCATATATTTT. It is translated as CASSAYRGPGNTIYF.

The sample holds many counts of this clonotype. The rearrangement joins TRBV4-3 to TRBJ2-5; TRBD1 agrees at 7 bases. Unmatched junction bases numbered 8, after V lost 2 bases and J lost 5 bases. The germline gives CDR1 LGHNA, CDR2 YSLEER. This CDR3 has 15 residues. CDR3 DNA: TGCGCCAGCAGCCAACAGGGACAGCATGGGGAGACCCAGTACTTC. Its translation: CASSQQGQHGETQYF.

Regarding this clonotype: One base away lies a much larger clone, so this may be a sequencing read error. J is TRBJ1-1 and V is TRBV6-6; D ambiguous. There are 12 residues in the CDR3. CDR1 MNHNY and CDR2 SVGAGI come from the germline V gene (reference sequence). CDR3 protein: CASRSMNTEALF. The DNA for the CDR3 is TGTGCCAGCAGAAGCATGAACACTGAAGCTCTCTTT.

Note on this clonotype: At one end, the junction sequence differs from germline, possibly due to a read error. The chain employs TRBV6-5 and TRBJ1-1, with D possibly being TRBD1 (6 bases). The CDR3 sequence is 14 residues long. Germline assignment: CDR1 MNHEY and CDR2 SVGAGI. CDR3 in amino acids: CAGRREIQGYEAFF. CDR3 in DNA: TGTGCCGGCAGGAGGGAAATACAGGGTTACGAAGCTTTCTTT.

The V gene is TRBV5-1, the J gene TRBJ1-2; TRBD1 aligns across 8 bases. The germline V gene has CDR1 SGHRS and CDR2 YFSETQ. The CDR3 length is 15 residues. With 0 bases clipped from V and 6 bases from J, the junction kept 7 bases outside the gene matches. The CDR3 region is CASSLVTGGTDGYTF. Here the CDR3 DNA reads TGCGCCAGCAGCTTGGTCACAGGGGGAACCGATGGCTACACCTTC.

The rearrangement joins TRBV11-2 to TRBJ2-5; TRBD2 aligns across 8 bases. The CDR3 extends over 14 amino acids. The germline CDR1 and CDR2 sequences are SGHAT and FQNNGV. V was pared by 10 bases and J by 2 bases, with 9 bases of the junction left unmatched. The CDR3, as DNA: TGTGCCAAGAGCTTCAGCGGGGGACAAGAGACCCAGTACTTC. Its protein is CAKSFSGGQETQYF.

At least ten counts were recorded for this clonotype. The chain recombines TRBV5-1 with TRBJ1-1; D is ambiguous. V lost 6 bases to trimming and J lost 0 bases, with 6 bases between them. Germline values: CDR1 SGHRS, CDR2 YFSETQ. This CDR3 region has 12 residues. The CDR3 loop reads CASIGVNTEAFF. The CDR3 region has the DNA TGCGCCAGCATCGGGGTGAACACTGAAGCTTTCTTT. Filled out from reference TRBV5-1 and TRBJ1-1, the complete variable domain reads KAGVTQTPRYLIKTRGQQVTLSCSPISGHRSVSWYQQTPGQGLQFLFEYFSETQRNKGNFPGRFSGRQFSNSRSEMNVSTLELGDSALYLCASIGVNTEAFFGQGTRLTVV.

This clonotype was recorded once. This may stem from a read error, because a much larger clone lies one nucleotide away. CDR3 nucleotide sequence: TGTGCCAGCAGTCTTAGCAGGCCCCCTCCTAGGGGCTACACCTTC. Translated, it gives CASSLSRPPPRGYTF. The genes are TRBV12-3 or TRBV12-4 and TRBJ1-2, with unresolved D. CDR3 length equals 15 residues. Trimming pared 5 bases from V and 8 bases from J, leaving 21 bases between.

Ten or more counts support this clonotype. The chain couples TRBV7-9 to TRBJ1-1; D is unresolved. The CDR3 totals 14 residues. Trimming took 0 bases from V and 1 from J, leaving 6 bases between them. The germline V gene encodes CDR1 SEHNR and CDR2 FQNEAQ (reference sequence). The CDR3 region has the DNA TGTGCCAGCAGCTTAGCCGCCAGGAACACTGAAGCTTTCTTT. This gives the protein CASSLAARNTEAFF.

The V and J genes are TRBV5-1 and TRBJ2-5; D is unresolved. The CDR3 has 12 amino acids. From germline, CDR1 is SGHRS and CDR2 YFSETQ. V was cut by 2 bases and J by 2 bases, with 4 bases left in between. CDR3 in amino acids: CASSFLQETQYF. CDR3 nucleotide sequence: TGCGCCAGCAGCTTCTTGCAAGAGACCCAGTACTTC.

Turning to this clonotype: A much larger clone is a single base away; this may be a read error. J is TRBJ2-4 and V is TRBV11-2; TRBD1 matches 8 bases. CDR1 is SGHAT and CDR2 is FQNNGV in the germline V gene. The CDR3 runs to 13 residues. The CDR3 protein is CTSSLPGGDIQYF. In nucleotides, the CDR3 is TGTACCAGCAGCTTACCAGGGGGCGACATTCAGTACTTC. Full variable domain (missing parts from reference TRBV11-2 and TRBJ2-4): EAGVAQSPRYKIIEKRQSVAFWCNPISGHATLYWYQQILGQGPKLLIQFQNNGVVDDSQLPKDRFSAERLKGVDSTLKIQPAKLEDSAVYLCTSSLPGGDIQYFGAGTRLSVL.